Listed below are T cell receptor beta chains from one sample, sequenced in a study of cytomegalovirus exposure and HLA in healthy donors. Sequenced by immunoSEQ multiplex PCR; TCRdb stores in-frame clones only, minus some. The repertoire holds about 170,000 clones, 65% to 80% seen once, with 3% to 3.5% in the top ten. Sequenced material: PBMCs. These TCRs come from a woman in her 50s in good health and CMV-seropositive. Each CDR3 is given without its conserved first and last residue. Each record gives: V gene, J gene, D gene, CDR3 protein. D genes are given only for firm matches.

>TRBV11-2|TRBJ2-7|TRBD2
ASSPRGSGGRGYEQY
>TRBV25-1|TRBJ2-3|TRBD2
ASSNLVAGGKDTQY
>TRBV5-1|TRBJ2-5|TRBD2
ASSWRGRAEGETQY
>TRBV5-4|TRBJ1-1|.
ASSLVGRNTEAF
>TRBV19|TRBJ2-2|TRBD2
ASSKSRTSGMFTGELF
>TRBV19|TRBJ1-2|TRBD1
ASRKGQGYGYT
>TRBV6-5|TRBJ1-2|.
ASGGRGAFYGYT
>TRBV11-2|TRBJ2-7|.
ASSPAEVRQY
>TRBV5-6|TRBJ1-2|.
ASIPQGTANYGYT
>TRBV27|TRBJ2-1|.
ASRRGGVNNEQF
>TRBV5-6|TRBJ1-1|.
ASSFGRDTEAF
>TRBV5-6|TRBJ2-7|.
ASSAVGGSYEQY
>TRBV18|TRBJ1-2|.
ASSPVPGLGNYGYT
>TRBV6-5|TRBJ1-1|TRBD1
ASSYTKTGATEAF
>TRBV7-2|TRBJ2-7|TRBD2
ASSLDSGRPPYEQY
>TRBV10-3|TRBJ1-2|.
AISETGGNGYT
>TRBV29-1|TRBJ2-3|TRBD1
SVDLGQGPDTQY
>TRBV6-5|TRBJ2-5|.
ASSSQSRGGETQY
>TRBV6-5|TRBJ1-5|TRBD1
ASRPRGDHNQPQH
>TRBV7-2|TRBJ1-1|.
ASSYRADTEAF
>TRBV9|TRBJ2-7|TRBD2
ASSVASAGTSGPYEQY
>TRBV11-3|TRBJ2-7|.
ASSPGTASYEQY
>TRBV27|TRBJ1-6|.
ASSLDSLNSPLH
>TRBV5-8|TRBJ1-2|.
ASSLGTRGGYT
>TRBV19|TRBJ1-3|.
ASSRVADSGNTIY
>TRBV6-5|TRBJ2-5|.
ASSPRSRGEETQY
>TRBV6-1|TRBJ2-1|TRBD2
ASKWGGNEQF
>TRBV4-3|TRBJ1-2|TRBD1
ASSQDLTGALNYGYT
>TRBV19|TRBJ1-5|.
ASSILDRSYSNQPQH
>TRBV6-6|TRBJ1-1|TRBD1
ASSGTVLNTEAF
>TRBV7-2|TRBJ2-1|.
ASSLSLGTLYEQF
>TRBV4-1|TRBJ1-4|TRBD1
ASSQGDRLNEKLF
>TRBV19|TRBJ1-4|TRBD1
ASSIDPPTGARTAVF
>TRBV6-1|TRBJ1-2|TRBD1
ASSEAEGARVYGYT
>TRBV2|TRBJ1-5|.
ASSETGYSNQPQH
>TRBV27|TRBJ2-3|.
ASSYGWASGSTDTQY
>TRBV9|TRBJ2-1|TRBD2
ASSSGLAGSSYNEQF
>TRBV29-1|TRBJ1-2|TRBD1
SAGTGEVYT
>TRBV6-5|TRBJ2-5|.
ASSLGGSGAETQY
>TRBV25-1|TRBJ1-5|.
ASKGGVSQPQH
>TRBV7-9|TRBJ2-1|TRBD2
ASSPGASGGSSSYNEQF
>TRBV20-1|TRBJ2-7|.
SAIIRGEQY
>TRBV7-9|TRBJ1-1|.
ASSHPNTEAF
>TRBV4-3|TRBJ1-2|TRBD1
ASSQATGQGNYGYT
>TRBV5-1|TRBJ2-6|.
ASSSSGTGANVLT
>TRBV2|TRBJ2-1|TRBD1
ASRDRGAEQF
>TRBV5-1|TRBJ2-2|TRBD1
ATTTGSGGELF
>TRBV11-1|TRBJ2-4|.
ASSLDGHSQY
>TRBV4-3|TRBJ2-2|TRBD1
ASSQVFGTGGAGELF
>TRBV7-2|TRBJ2-2|TRBD2
ASSFVAGGGTGELF
>TRBV5-4|TRBJ2-1|TRBD1
ASSLGGTGVRGNEQF
>TRBV18|TRBJ2-1|TRBD2
ASSPGGLAVEQF
>TRBV6-1|TRBJ1-1|.
ASRAGGTEAF